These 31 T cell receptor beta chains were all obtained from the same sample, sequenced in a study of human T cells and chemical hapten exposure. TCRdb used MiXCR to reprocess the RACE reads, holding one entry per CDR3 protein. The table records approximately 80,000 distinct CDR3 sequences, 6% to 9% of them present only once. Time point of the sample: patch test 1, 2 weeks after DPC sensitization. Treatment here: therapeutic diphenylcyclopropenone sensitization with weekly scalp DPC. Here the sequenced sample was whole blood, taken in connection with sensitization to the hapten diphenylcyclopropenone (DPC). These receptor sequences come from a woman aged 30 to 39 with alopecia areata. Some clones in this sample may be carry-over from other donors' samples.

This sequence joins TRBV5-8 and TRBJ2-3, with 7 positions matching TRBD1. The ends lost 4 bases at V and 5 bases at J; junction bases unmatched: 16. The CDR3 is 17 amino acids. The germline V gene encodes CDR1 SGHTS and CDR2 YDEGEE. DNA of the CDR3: TGTGCCAGCAGCCCTAATTCTACGGGACAGATCCAAGATACGCAGTATTTT. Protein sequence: CASSPNSTGQIQDTQYF.

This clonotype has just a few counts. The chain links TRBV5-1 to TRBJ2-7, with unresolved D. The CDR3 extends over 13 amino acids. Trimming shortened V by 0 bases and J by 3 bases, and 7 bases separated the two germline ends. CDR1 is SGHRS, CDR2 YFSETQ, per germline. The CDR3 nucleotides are TGCGCCAGCAGCTTGGGAATCAGCTACGAGCAGTACTTC. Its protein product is CASSLGISYEQYF.

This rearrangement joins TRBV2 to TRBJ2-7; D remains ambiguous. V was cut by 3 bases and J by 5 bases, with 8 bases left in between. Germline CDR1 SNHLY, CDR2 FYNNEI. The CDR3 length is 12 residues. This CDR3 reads CASSDRVDEQYF. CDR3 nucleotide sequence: TGTGCCAGCAGTGACAGAGTGGACGAGCAGTACTTC.

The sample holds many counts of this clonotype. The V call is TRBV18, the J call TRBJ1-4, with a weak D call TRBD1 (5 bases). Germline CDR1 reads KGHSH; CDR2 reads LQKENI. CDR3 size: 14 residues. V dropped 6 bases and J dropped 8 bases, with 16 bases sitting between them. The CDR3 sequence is CASSLDSDGEKLFF. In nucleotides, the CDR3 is TGTGCCAGCTCCCTTGACAGCGACGGCGAAAAACTGTTTTTT.

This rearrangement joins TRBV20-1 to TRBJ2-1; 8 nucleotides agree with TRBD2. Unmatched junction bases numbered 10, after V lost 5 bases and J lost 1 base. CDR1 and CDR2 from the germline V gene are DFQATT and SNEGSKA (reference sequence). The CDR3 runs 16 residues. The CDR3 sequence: CSAVGRGASSYNEQFF. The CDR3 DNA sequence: TGCAGTGCTGTTGGGCGGGGGGCCAGTTCCTACAATGAGCAGTTCTTC.

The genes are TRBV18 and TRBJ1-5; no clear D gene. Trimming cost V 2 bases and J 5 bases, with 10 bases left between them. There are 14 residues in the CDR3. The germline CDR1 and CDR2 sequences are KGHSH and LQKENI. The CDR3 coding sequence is TGTGCCAGCTCACCAGGGAGTCAAGATCAGCCCCAGCATTTT. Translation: CASSPGSQDQPQHF.

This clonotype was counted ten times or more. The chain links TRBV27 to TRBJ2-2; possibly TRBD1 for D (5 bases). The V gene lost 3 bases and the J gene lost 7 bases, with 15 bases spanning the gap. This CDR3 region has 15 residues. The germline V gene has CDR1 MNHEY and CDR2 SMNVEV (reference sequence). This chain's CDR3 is CASSLGRVMSGELFF. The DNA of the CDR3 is TGTGCCAGCAGTTTGGGCAGGGTAATGAGCGGGGAGCTGTTTTTT.

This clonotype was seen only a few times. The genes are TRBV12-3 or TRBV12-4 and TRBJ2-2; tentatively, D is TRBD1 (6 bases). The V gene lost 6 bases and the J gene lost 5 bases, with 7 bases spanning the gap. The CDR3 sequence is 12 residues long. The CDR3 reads CASSQGTGELFF. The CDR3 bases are TGTGCCAGCAGCCAGGGGACCGGGGAGCTGTTTTTT.

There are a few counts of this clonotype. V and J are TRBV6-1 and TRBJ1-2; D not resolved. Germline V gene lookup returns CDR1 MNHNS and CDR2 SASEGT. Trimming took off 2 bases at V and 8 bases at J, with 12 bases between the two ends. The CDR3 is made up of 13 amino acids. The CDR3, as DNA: TGTGCCAGCAGTGAAAATGGGCAATACGGCTACACCTTC. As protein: CASSENGQYGYTF.

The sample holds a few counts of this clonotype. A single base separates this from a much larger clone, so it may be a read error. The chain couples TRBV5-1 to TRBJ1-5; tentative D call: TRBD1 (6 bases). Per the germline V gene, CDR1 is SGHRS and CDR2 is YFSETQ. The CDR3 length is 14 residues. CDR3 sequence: CASSLEGGHQPQNF. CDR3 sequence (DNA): TGCGCCAGCAGCTTGGAGGGGGGGCATCAGCCCCAGAATTTT. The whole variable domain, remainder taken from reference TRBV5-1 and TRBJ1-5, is KAGVTQTPRYLIKTRGQQVTLSCSPISGHRSVSWYQQTPGQGLQFLFEYFSETQRNKGNFPGRFSGRQFSNSRSEMNVSTLELGDSALYLCASSLEGGHQPQNFGDGTRLSIL.

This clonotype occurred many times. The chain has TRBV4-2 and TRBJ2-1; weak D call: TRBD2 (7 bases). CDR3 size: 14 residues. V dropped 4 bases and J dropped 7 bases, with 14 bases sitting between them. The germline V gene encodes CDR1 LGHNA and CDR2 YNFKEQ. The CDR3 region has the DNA TGTGCCAGCAGCCCTGGGGGGGGCTGGAATGAGCAGTTCTTC. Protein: CASSPGGGWNEQFF.

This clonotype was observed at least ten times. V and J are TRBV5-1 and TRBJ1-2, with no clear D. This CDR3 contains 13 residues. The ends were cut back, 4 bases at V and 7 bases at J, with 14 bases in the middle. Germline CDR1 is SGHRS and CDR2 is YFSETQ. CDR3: CASSRSGEPGYTF. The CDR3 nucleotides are TGCGCCAGCAGCCGATCGGGAGAACCTGGCTACACCTTC.

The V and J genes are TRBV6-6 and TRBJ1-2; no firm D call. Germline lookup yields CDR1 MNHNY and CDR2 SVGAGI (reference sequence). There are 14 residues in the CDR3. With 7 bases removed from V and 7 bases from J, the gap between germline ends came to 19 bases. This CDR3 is CASTYSTEVGGYTF. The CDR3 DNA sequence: TGTGCCAGCACCTACTCGACTGAAGTCGGTGGCTACACCTTC.

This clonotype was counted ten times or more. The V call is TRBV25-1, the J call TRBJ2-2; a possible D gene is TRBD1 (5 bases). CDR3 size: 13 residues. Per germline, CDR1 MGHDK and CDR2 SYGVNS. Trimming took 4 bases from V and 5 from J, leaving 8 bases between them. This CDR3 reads CASSVTGTGELFF. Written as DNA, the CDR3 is TGTGCCAGCAGTGTTACAGGAACCGGGGAGCTGTTTTTT.

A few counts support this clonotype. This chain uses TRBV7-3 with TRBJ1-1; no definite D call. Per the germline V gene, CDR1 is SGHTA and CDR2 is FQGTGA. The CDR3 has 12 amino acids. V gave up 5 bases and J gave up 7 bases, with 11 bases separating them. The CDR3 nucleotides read TGTGCCAGCAGCAAAGTGGGAGGTGAAGCTTTCTTT. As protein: CASSKVGGEAFF.

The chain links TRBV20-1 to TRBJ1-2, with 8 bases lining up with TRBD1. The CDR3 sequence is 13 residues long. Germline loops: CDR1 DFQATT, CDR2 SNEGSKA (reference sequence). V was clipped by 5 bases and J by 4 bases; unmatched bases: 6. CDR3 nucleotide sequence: TGCAGTGCTTGGACAGGGCCTTCCTATGGCTACACCTTC. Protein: CSAWTGPSYGYTF.

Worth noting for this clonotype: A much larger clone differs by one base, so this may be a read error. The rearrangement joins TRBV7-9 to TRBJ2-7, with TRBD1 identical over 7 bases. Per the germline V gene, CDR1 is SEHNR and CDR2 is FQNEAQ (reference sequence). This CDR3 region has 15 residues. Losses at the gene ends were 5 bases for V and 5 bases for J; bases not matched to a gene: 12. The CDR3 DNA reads TGTGCCAGCAGCCATACTCTAAGGGGGCGCAACGAGCAGTACTTC. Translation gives CASSHTLRGRNEQYF.

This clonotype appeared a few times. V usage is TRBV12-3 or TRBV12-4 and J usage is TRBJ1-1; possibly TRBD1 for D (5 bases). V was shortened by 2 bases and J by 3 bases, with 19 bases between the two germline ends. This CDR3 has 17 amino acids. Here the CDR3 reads CASSLKSLVRGDTEAFF. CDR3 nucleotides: TGTGCCAGCAGTTTAAAATCTCTGGTTCGGGGCGACACTGAAGCTTTCTTT.

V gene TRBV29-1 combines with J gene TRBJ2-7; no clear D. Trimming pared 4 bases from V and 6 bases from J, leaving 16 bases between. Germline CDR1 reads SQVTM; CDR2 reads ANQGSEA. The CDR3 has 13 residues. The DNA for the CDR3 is TGCAGCGTTGCCAGGTATATAGAAACCGAGCAGTACTTC. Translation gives CSVARYIETEQYF.

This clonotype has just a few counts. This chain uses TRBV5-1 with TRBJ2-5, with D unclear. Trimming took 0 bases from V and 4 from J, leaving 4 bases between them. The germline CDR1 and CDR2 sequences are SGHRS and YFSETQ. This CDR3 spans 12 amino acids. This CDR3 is CASSLAPETQYF. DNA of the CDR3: TGCGCCAGCAGCTTGGCCCCAGAGACCCAGTACTTC.

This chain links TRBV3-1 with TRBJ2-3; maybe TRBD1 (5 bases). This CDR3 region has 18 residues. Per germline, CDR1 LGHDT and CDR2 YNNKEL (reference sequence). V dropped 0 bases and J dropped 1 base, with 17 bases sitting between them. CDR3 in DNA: TGTGCCAGCAGCCAAGAGTTAATTTTGGGCAGGGGCACAGATACGCAGTATTTT. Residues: CASSQELILGRGTDTQYF.

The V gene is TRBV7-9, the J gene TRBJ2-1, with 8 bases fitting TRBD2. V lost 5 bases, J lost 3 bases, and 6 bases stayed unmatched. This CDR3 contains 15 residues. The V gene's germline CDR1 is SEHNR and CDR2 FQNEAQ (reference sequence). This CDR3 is CASSLSGGHYNEQFF. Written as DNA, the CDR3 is TGTGCCAGCAGCCTAAGCGGGGGCCACTACAATGAGCAGTTCTTC.

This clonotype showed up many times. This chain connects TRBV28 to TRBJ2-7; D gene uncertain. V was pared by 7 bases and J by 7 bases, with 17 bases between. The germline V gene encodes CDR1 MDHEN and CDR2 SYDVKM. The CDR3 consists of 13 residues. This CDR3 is CASTDPYSGEQYF. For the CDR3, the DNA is TGTGCCAGCACCGACCCGTACAGTGGGGAGCAGTACTTC. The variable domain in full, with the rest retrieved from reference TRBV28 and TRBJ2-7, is DVKVTQSSRYLVKRTGEKVFLECVQDMDHENMFWYRQDPGLGLRLIYFSYDVKMKEKGDIPEGYSVSREKKERFSLILESASTNQTSMYLCASTDPYSGEQYFGPGTRLTVT.

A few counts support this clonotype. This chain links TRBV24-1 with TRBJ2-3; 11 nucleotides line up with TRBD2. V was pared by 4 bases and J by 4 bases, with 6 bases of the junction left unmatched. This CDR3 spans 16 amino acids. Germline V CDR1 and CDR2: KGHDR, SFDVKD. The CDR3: CATSELTSGAPDTQYF. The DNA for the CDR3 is TGTGCCACCAGTGAGTTGACTAGCGGGGCCCCAGATACGCAGTATTTT.

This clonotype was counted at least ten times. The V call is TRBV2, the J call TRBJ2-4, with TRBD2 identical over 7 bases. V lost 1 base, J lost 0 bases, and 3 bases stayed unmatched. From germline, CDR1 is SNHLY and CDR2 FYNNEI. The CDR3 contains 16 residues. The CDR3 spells CASSEGGGGAKNIQYF. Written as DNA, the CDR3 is TGTGCCAGCAGTGAAGGGGGCGGGGGAGCCAAAAACATTCAGTACTTC.

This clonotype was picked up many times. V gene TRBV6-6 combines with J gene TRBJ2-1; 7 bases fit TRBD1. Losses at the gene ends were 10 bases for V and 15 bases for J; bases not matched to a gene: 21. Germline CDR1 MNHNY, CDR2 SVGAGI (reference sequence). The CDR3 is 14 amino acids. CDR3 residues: CATHETGRLLDLFF. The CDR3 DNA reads TGTGCCACCCACGAGACAGGGCGGCTCCTCGATCTGTTCTTC.

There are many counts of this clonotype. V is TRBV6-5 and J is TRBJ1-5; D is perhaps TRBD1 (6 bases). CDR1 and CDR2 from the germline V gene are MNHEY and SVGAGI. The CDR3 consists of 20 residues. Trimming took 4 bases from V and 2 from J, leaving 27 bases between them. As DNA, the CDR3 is TGTGCCAGCAGTTCCGGATTTGGGGGCCTTGGTTTTCAGGGCAATCAGCCCCAGCATTTT. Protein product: CASSSGFGGLGFQGNQPQHF.

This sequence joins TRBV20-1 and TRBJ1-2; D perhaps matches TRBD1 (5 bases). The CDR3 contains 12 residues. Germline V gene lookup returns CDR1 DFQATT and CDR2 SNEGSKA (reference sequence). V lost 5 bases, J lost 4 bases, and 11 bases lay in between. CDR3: CSASQGSYGYTF. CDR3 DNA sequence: TGCAGTGCTTCTCAGGGTAGCTATGGCTACACCTTC.

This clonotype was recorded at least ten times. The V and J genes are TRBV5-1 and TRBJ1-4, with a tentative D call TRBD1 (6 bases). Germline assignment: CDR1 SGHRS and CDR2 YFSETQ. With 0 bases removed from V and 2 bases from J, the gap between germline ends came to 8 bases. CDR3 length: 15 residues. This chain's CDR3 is CASSLEDSTNEKLFF. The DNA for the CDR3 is TGCGCCAGCAGCTTGGAGGACAGCACTAATGAAAAACTGTTTTTT. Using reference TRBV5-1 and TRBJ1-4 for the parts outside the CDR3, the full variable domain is KAGVTQTPRYLIKTRGQQVTLSCSPISGHRSVSWYQQTPGQGLQFLFEYFSETQRNKGNFPGRFSGRQFSNSRSEMNVSTLELGDSALYLCASSLEDSTNEKLFFGSGTQLSVL.

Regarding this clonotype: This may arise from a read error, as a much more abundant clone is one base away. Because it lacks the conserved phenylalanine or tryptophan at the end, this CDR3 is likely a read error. CDR3 loop: CASSSFTGELFS. As DNA, the CDR3 is TGTGCCAGCAGCTCCTTCACCGGGGAGCTGTTTTCT. This chain links TRBV7-2 with TRBJ2-2; D is undetermined. Germline assignment: CDR1 SGHTA and CDR2 FQGNSA. This CDR3 is built from 12 residues. V was clipped by 4 bases and J by 4 bases, with 4 bases between them.

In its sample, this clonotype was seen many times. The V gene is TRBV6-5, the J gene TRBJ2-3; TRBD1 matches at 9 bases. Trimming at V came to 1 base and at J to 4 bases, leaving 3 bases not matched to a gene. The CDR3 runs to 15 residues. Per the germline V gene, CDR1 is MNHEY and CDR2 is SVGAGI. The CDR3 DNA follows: TGTGCCAGCAGTTACTTTGGACAGGGGTCAGATACGCAGTATTTT. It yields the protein CASSYFGQGSDTQYF.